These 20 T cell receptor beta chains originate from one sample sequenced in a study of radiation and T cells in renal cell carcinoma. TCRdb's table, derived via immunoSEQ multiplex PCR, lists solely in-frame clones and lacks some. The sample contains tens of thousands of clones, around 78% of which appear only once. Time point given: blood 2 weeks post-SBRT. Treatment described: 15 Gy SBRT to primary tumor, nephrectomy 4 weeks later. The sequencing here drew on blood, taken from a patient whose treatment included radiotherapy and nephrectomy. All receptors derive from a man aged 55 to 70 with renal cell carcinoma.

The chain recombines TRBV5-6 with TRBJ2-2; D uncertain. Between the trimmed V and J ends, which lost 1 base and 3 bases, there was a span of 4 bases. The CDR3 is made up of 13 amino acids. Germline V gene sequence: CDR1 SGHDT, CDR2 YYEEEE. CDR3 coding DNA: TGTGCCAGCAGCTTGACAGACACCGGGGAGCTGTTTTTT. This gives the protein CASSLTDTGELFF.

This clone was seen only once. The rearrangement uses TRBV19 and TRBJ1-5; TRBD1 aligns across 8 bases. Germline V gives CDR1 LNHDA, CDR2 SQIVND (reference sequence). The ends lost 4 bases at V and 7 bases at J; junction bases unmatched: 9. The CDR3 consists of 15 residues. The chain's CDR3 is CASSNPGGGRQPQHF. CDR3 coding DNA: TGTGCCAGTAGTAACCCAGGGGGCGGGAGACAGCCCCAGCATTTT.

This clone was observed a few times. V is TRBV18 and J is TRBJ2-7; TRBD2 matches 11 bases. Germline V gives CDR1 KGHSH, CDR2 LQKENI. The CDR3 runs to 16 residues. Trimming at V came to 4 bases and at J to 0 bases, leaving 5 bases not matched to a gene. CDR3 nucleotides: TGTGCCAGCTCACGTACCGGGACTAGCGGCTCCTACGAGCAGTACGTC. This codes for CASSRTGTSGSYEQYV.

The CDR3 bases are TGTGCCAGTACCCCCCGGACAGGGGAAGGCTACACCTTC. This gives the protein CASTPRTGEGYTF. V usage is TRBV19 and J usage is TRBJ1-2; 9 positions agree with TRBD1. The V gene end was trimmed by 7 bases and the J gene end by 8 bases; junction bases not matched to a gene: 8. The germline V gene encodes CDR1 LNHDA and CDR2 SQIVND (reference sequence). CDR3 length: 13 amino acids. Drawing the rest from reference TRBV19 and TRBJ1-2, the complete variable domain is DGGITQSPKYLFRKEGQNVTLSCEQNLNHDAMYWYRQDPGQGLRLIYYSQIVNDFQKGDIAEGYSVSREKKESFPLTVTSAQKNPTAFYLCASTPRTGEGYTFGSGTRLTVV.

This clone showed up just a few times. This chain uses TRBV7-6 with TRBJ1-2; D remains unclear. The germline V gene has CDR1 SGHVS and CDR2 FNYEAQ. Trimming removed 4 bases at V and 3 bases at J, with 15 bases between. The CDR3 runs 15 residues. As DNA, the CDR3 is TGTGCCAGCAGCTCATTCCCTAGAGTACACTATGGCTACACCTTC. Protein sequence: CASSSFPRVHYGYTF. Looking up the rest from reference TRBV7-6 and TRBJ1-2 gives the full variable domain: GAGVSQSPRYKVTKRGQDVALRCDPISGHVSLYWYRQALGQGPEFLTYFNYEAQQDKSGLPNDRFSAERPEGSISTLTIQRTEQRDSAMYRCASSSFPRVHYGYTFGSGTRLTVV.

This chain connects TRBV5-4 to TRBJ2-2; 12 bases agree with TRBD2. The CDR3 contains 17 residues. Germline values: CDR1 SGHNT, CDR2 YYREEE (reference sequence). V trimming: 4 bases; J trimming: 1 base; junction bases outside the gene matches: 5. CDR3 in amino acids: CASSQGTSGQNTGELFF. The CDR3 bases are TGTGCCAGCAGCCAAGGGACTAGCGGGCAGAACACCGGGGAGCTGTTTTTT.

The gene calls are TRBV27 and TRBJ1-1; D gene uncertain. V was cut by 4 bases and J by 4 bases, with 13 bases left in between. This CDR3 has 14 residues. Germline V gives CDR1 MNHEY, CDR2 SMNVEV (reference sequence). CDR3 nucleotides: TGTGCCAGCAGTTACTTCTCTTCGGGCACTGAAGCTTTCTTT. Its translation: CASSYFSSGTEAFF.

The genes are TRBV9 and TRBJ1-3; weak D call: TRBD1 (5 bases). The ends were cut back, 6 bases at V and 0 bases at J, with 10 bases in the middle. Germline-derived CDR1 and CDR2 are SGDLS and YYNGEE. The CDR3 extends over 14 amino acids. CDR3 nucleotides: TGTGCCAGCACCCTAGGGGACTCTGGAAACACCATATATTTT. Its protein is CASTLGDSGNTIYF.

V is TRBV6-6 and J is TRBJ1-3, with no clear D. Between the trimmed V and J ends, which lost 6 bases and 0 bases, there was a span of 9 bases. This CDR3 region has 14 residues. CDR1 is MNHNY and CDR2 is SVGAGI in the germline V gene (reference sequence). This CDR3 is CASSSDTSGNTIYF. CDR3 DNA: TGTGCCAGCAGCTCCGACACCTCTGGAAACACCATATATTTT.

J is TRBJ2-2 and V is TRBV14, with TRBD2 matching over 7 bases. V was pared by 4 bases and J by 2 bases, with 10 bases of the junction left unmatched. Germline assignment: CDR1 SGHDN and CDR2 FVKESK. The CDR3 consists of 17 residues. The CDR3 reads CASSPVGAGANTGELFF. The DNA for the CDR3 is TGTGCCAGCAGCCCAGTAGGGGCGGGAGCTAACACCGGGGAGCTGTTTTTT. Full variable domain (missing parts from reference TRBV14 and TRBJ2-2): EAGVTQFPSHSVIEKGQTVTLRCDPISGHDNLYWYRRVMGKEIKFLLHFVKESKQDESGMPNNRFLAERTGGTYSTLKVQPAELEDSGVYFCASSPVGAGANTGELFFGEGSRLTVL.

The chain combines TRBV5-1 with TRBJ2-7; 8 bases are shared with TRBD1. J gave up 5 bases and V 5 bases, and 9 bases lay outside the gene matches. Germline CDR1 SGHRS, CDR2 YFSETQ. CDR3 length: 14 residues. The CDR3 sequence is CASSYGLQGDEQYF. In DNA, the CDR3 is TGCGCCAGCAGTTACGGGCTACAGGGGGACGAGCAGTACTTC.

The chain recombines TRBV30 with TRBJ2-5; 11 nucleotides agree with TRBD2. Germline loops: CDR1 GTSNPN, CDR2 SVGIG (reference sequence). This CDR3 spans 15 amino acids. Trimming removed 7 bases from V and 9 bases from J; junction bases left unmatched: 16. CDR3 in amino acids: CAYLTSGEPGVAQYF. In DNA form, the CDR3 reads TGTGCCTACCTGACTAGCGGGGAGCCCGGAGTGGCCCAGTACTTC. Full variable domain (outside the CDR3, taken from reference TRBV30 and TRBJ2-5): SQTIHQWPATLVQPVGSPLSLECTVEGTSNPNLYWYRQAAGRGLQLLFYSVGIGQISSEVPQNLSASRPQDRQFILSSKKLLLSDSGFYLCAYLTSGEPGVAQYFGPGTRLLVL.

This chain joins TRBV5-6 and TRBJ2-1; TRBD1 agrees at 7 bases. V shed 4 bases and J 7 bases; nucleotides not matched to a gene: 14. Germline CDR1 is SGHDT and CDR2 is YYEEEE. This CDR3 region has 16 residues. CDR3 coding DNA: TGTGCCAGCAGCGAATCAACAGGGGTGAGGAGAAATGAGCAGTTCTTC. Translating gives CASSESTGVRRNEQFF.

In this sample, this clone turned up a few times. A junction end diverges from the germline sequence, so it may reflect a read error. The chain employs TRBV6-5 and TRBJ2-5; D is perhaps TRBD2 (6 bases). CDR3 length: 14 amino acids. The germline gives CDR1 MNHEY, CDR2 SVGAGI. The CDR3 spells CAISDGGAWETQYF. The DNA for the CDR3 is TGTGCCATCAGTGATGGAGGGGCGTGGGAGACCCAGTACTTC.

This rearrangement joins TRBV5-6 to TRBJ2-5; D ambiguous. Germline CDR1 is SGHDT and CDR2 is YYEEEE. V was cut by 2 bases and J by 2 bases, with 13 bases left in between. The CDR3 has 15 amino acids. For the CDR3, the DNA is TGTGCCAGCAGCTTCGGAAGGATGGGGCAAGAGACCCAGTACTTC. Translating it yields CASSFGRMGQETQYF.

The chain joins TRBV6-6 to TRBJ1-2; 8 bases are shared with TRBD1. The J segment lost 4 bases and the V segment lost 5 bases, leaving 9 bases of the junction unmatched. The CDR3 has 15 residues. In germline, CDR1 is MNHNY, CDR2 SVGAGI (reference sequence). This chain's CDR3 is CASSGSGTGGYGYTF. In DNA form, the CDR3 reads TGTGCCAGCAGTGGTTCCGGGACAGGTGGCTATGGCTACACCTTC.

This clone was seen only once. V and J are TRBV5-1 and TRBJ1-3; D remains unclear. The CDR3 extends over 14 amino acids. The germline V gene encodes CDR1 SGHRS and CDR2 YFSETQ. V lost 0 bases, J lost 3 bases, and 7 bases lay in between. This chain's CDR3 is CASSLVGGGNTIYF. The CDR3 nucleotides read TGCGCCAGCAGCTTGGTCGGTGGTGGAAACACCATATATTTT.

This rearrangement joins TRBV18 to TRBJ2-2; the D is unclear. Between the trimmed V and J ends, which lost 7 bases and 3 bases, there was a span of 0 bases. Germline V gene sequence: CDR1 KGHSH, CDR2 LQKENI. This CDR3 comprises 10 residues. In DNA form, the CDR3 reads TGTGCCAGCTACACCGGGGAGCTGTTTTTT. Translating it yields CASYTGELFF.

Here the CDR3 reads CASSLNLAAATAPNEKLFF. CDR3 coding DNA: TGTGCCAGCAGCTTGAACCTCGCGGCGGCGACAGCCCCTAATGAAAAACTGTTTTTT. This chain connects TRBV7-6 to TRBJ1-4; a weak D match, TRBD1 (5 bases). The CDR3 has 19 residues. V was shortened by 3 bases and J by 3 bases, with 23 bases between the two germline ends. Looked up from germline, CDR1 is SGHVS and CDR2 is FNYEAQ. Full variable domain (outside the CDR3, taken from reference TRBV7-6 and TRBJ1-4): GAGVSQSPRYKVTKRGQDVALRCDPISGHVSLYWYRQALGQGPEFLTYFNYEAQQDKSGLPNDRFSAERPEGSISTLTIQRTEQRDSAMYRCASSLNLAAATAPNEKLFFGSGTQLSVL.

The CDR3: CASSQGQGGETQYF. CDR3 coding DNA: TGCGCCAGCAGCCAAGGGCAGGGGGGAGAGACCCAGTACTTC. J is TRBJ2-5 and V is TRBV4-3; TRBD1 is a possible D gene (7 bases). Germline V gene data show CDR1 as LGHNA and CDR2 as YSLEER. V was pared by 1 base and J by 4 bases, with 10 bases between. This CDR3 is built from 14 residues.